This section outlines one TCR beta chain sequence together with its context. The CDR3 has 14 residues. Preparation of the TCRbeta library involved a method that used unique molecular identifiers. From the PCR reads, TCRdb called clonotypes with MiXCR, one entry per CDR3 protein. Of approximately 590,000 distinct CDR3 sequences listed, 10% to 13% are singletons. This sample was taken from a study of T-cell reconstitution after alpha-beta-depleted transplantation in children. Sequencing used PBMCs from the stem cell graft donor, obtained from the stem cell graft. This clonotype was sampled from a human donor who donated a stem cell graft to a child with acute myeloid leukemia. The rearrangement joins TRBV21-1 to TRBJ2-3; TRBD2, the D gene given by the table, was not confirmed from the DNA. TRBV21-1 is a listed pseudogene. As DNA, the CDR3 is TGTGCCACTCCACTAGCGGGATTGACAGATACGCAGTATTTT. The encoded protein is CATPLAGLTDTQYF.